This TCR beta chain was profiled in a study of blood T cells in healthy people across ages. Study observations and caveats: Aged donors had fewer naive CD4+ cells and lower diversity than long-lived donors. The study regarded diversity estimates from one million T cells as underestimates.

Comments on this clonotype: The target antigen is unknown.

CDR1 and CDR2 from the germline V gene are SQVTM and ANQGSEA. The CDR3 spans 12 residues. V gave up 0 bases and J gave up 9 bases, with 9 bases separating them. PCR was performed a second time for roughly 6 to 12 cycles using a sample-barcoded 5' primer and a J-beta primer mix. Every molecule of cDNA carried a tag from a template-switch adaptor with 12 random nucleotides. TCRdb independently ran MiXCR on the 5' RACE reads; one entry per CDR3 protein. The sample records approximately 670,000 distinct CDR3 sequences, around 41% being singletons. The specimen sequenced was blood. This chain connects TRBV29-1 to TRBJ2-1; maybe TRBD2 (5 bases). This TCR was sampled from a man older than 75 in good health. The CDR3, as DNA: TGCAGCGTTGAAGATCCGGGAATTGAGCAGTTCTTC. Translation: CSVEDPGIEQFF.